The subject of this entry is one T cell receptor (beta chain). Its matching antigen is unknown. The data derive from a study of cytomegalovirus exposure and HLA in healthy donors. Study-wide background: The same platform used for the 650 to 850 first-cohort repertoires was also used for the 100 to 150 validation repertoires, as a later analysis reported.

Study-level findings and limits: The majority of TCR sequences were rare, yet some public TCRs appeared in many donors. TCR beta chains numbering some 160 were designated cytomegalovirus-associated.

The protocol was immunoSEQ multiplex PCR, while the TCRdb copy is restricted to in-frame clones and leaves out a portion. The table shows about 110,000 clones, with about 94% occurring only once. The CDR3 covers 16 residues. The V gene's germline CDR1 is MNHNS and CDR2 SASEGT. V gave up 4 bases and J gave up 4 bases; unmatched junction bases: 10. The TCR sequence derives from a woman aged 18-35 years in good health and CMV-seronegative. The sequenced material came from PBMCs. The chain links TRBV6-1 to TRBJ1-1; 9 bases line up with TRBD1. The CDR3 sequence: CASSVPGTGRRTEAFF. DNA of the CDR3: TGTGCCAGCAGTGTTCCCGGGACAGGGCGGCGCACTGAAGCTTTCTTT.